The 20 T cell receptor beta chains listed next were all sequenced from one sample in a study of blood T cells in healthy people across ages. A second PCR of 7 to 11 cycles used a sample-barcoded 5' primer and a J-beta primer mix. TCRdb reprocessed the 5' RACE reads with MiXCR, giving one entry per CDR3 protein. This table holds more than 750,000 distinct CDR3 sequences, almost 30% found once. These data were also reused for a study on T cells of mothers and their children.

The specimen sequenced was blood. These receptor sequences come from a woman between 35 and 50 years old in good health.

About this clonotype itself: A junction boundary mismatches the germline segment, possibly from a read error. V and J are TRBV10-3 and TRBJ1-2, with D perhaps TRBD1 (6 bases). Germline assignment: CDR1 ENHRY and CDR2 SYGVKD. The CDR3 extends over 13 amino acids. In DNA form, the CDR3 reads TGTACCATCAGGGAAACGACAGGCAGCGGCTACACCTTC. Encoded protein: CTIRETTGSGYTF.

This clonotype appeared many times. V and J are TRBV20-1 and TRBJ2-3; D remains unclear. The CDR3 spans 16 residues. Per germline, CDR1 DFQATT and CDR2 SNEGSKA (reference sequence). V was shortened by 0 bases and J by 1 base, with 14 bases between the two germline ends. CDR3 sequence: CSARDFRVWGTDTQYF. CDR3 nucleotides: TGCAGTGCTAGAGATTTCCGGGTTTGGGGCACAGATACGCAGTATTTT.

The chain uses TRBV7-2 and TRBJ2-7; D uncertain. Germline values: CDR1 SGHTA, CDR2 FQGNSA. The V and J ends lost 8 bases and 4 bases respectively, with 12 bases between them. The CDR3 covers 12 residues. The chain's CDR3 is CASGKDGYEQYF. The CDR3 region has the DNA TGTGCCAGCGGAAAGGACGGTTACGAGCAGTACTTC.

With respect to this clonotype: A read error is possible here, since a much larger clone lies one base away. This rearrangement joins TRBV24-1 to TRBJ2-7; the D is unclear. The germline CDR1 and CDR2 sequences are KGHDR and SFDVKD. There are 15 residues in the CDR3. The CDR3, as DNA: TGTGCCACCAGTGATTCGGGCAGGCATATCTACGAGCAGGACTTC. It encodes CATSDSGRHIYEQDF.

Comments on this clonotype: A read error may be the cause here, since a much bigger clone is one base away. The genes are TRBV20-1 and TRBJ2-1; TRBD2 matches 8 bases. The length of the CDR3 is 15 residues. Germline V lookup: CDR1 DFQATT, CDR2 SNEGSKA (reference sequence). The CDR3 sequence: CSTRALADSYNEQFF. DNA of the CDR3: TGCAGTACTAGGGCACTAGCGGACTCCTACAATGAGCAGTTCTTC.

This clonotype was seen ten or more times. The rearrangement links TRBV20-1 to TRBJ2-1; 7 nucleotides match TRBD2. The length of the CDR3 is 11 residues. Germline-derived CDR1 and CDR2 are DFQATT and SNEGSKA (reference sequence). V dropped 6 bases and J dropped 8; count of bases not matched to a gene: 4. The CDR3, as DNA: TGCAGTGCGGCGGCGGGGGATGAGCAGTTCTTC. Its protein is CSAAAGDEQFF.

This clonotype was counted a few times. This sequence joins TRBV3-1 and TRBJ2-4, with D possibly matching TRBD2 (5 bases). The CDR3 runs 13 residues. Trimming took off 3 bases at V and 6 bases at J, with 9 bases between the two ends. In germline, CDR1 is LGHDT, CDR2 YNNKEL (reference sequence). CDR3 amino acids: CASSHGLVNIQYF. The CDR3 coding sequence is TGTGCCAGCAGCCACGGACTTGTAAACATTCAGTACTTC.

This clonotype was detected once. With a much larger clone just one base away, this may be a read error. CDR3 protein: CSAPDPVRGTDTQYF. The CDR3 nucleotides are TGCAGCGCCCCGGACCCGGTGAGGGGCACAGATACGCAGTATTTT. J is TRBJ2-3 and V is TRBV29-1; D perhaps matches TRBD2 (5 bases). Looked up from germline, CDR1 is SQVTM and CDR2 is ANQGSEA. This CDR3 contains 15 residues. V was clipped by 7 bases and J by 1 base, with 18 bases between them.

The sample holds a few counts of this clonotype. The chain carries TRBV2 and TRBJ2-7; D unresolved. CDR3 length: 13 amino acids. Germline CDR1 and CDR2: SNHLY and FYNNEI. The ends were cut back, 2 bases at V and 1 base at J, with 6 bases in the middle. The CDR3 DNA is TGTGCCAGCAGTGAAAACGGATCCTACGAGCAGTACTTC. It encodes CASSENGSYEQYF.

The chain employs TRBV7-2 and TRBJ2-1; 9 bases are shared with TRBD2. V was pared by 3 bases and J by 4 bases, with 7 bases of the junction left unmatched. The CDR3 has 16 residues. Germline values: CDR1 SGHTA, CDR2 FQGNSA. Written as DNA, the CDR3 is TGTGCCAGCAGCTTCAGAGGGACTAGCTATTACAATGAGCAGTTCTTC. Residues: CASSFRGTSYYNEQFF.

This clonotype showed up many times. The chain is built from TRBV10-3 and TRBJ1-5; D not certain. Trimming pared 11 bases from V and 0 bases from J, leaving 14 bases between. In germline, CDR1 is ENHRY, CDR2 SYGVKD. The CDR3 totals 14 residues. CDR3 nucleotides: TGTGCCGCACGTCCGACCGATAGCAATCAGCCCCAGCATTTT. It codes for CAARPTDSNQPQHF.

This clonotype occurred many times. The rearrangement uses TRBV5-1 and TRBJ2-6; D is ambiguous. The germline V and J ends were trimmed by 3 bases and 4 bases, with 11 bases remaining between them. The CDR3 totals 15 residues. Germline V lookup: CDR1 SGHRS, CDR2 YFSETQ. The CDR3 reads CASSSTGLGANVLTF. DNA of the CDR3: TGCGCCAGCAGCTCGACGGGTCTAGGGGCCAACGTCCTGACTTTC.

V is TRBV5-5 and J is TRBJ1-3; 8 bases are shared with TRBD1. The ends lost 4 bases at V and 4 bases at J; junction bases unmatched: 7. This CDR3 spans 15 amino acids. The germline gives CDR1 SGHKS, CDR2 YYEKEE (reference sequence). The CDR3 protein is CASSPRTGQGNTIYF. The CDR3 bases are TGTGCCAGCAGCCCACGGACAGGGCAAGGAAACACCATATATTTT.

This chain uses TRBV7-2 with TRBJ2-7; 8 bases are a match to TRBD2. The V gene's germline CDR1 is SGHTA and CDR2 FQGNSA. The CDR3 has 15 residues. J gave up 5 bases and V 1 base, and 7 bases lay outside the gene matches. The DNA of the CDR3 is TGTGCCAGCAGCTTAGATCCGGGGGGGGGAAACGAGCAGTACTTC. It specifies CASSLDPGGGNEQYF.

This clonotype was seen a single time. A read error may produce the germline difference seen at one junction end. The J gene is TRBJ2-1, the V gene TRBV12-3 or TRBV12-4; TRBD1 matches at 11 bases. The CDR3 covers 19 residues. The CDR3 coding sequence is TGTGTCAGCAGCCCCGGACAGGGGGCGAGGTTCCTCTCCCGCAATGAGCAGTTCTTC. Protein: CVSSPGQGARFLSRNEQFF.

This clonotype came up a few times. J is TRBJ2-1 and V is TRBV2; TRBD1 is a possible D gene (5 bases). Trimming took off 5 bases at V and 6 bases at J, with 14 bases between the two ends. The length of the CDR3 is 14 residues. Germline V lookup: CDR1 SNHLY, CDR2 FYNNEI. This CDR3 is CASSTERRGNEQFF. CDR3 nucleotide sequence: TGTGCCAGCAGTACCGAACGTAGGGGCAATGAGCAGTTCTTC.

This clonotype was detected only a few times. V usage is TRBV7-2 and J usage is TRBJ2-1, with D possibly matching TRBD2 (6 bases). This CDR3 contains 17 residues. Trimming removed 5 bases from V and 3 bases from J, with 20 bases in between. Germline CDR1 SGHTA, CDR2 FQGNSA. CDR3 protein: CASSPTQDYYNYNEQFF. The CDR3 nucleotides read TGTGCCAGCAGCCCGACGCAGGACTACTATAACTACAATGAGCAGTTCTTC.

The genes are TRBV7-8 and TRBJ1-3; D gene unclear. Looked up from germline, CDR1 is SGHVS and CDR2 is FQNEAQ. This CDR3 is 13 amino acids long. Trimming took off 7 bases at V and 0 bases at J, with 7 bases between the two ends. The CDR3 reads CASTPISGNTIYF. The CDR3 DNA follows: TGTGCCAGCACCCCCATCTCTGGAAACACCATATATTTT.

This clonotype was detected only a few times. This chain uses TRBV5-1 with TRBJ2-7; 7 bases are a match to TRBD2. The J segment lost 7 bases and the V segment lost 6 bases, leaving 4 bases of the junction unmatched. Germline lookup yields CDR1 SGHRS and CDR2 YFSETQ. This CDR3 contains 11 residues. As DNA, the CDR3 is TGCGCCAGCACTGTCGGGGGGGAGCAGTACTTC. Translated, it gives CASTVGGEQYF.

The chain links TRBV6-1 to TRBJ2-2, with 8 bases that match TRBD1. V lost 7 bases, J lost 3 bases, and 16 bases stayed unmatched. CDR1 is MNHNS and CDR2 is SASEGT in the germline V gene. The CDR3 is 18 amino acids. The CDR3 region has the DNA TGTGCCAGCACCCCGGCTGGTAGGACAGGGTGGTACACCGGGGAGCTGTTTTTT. Translating it yields CASTPAGRTGWYTGELFF.